This T cell receptor beta chain was sequenced for a study of blood T cell repertoires in COVID-19. Study-wide context: Researchers got acute and convalescent COVID-19 samples from the United States, Italy and Spain. Sources were T cells, B-cell-depleted T cells, or PBMCs; the material itself was cDNA or gDNA.

The Seattle site enrolled patients during active infection and followed them longitudinally. In the original workflow: It was from reference gene primer amplification that nucleated cell counts were estimated. Generated by immunoSEQ multiplex PCR, the TCRdb table keeps only in-frame clones and is missing some. The V and J calls and clone size are taken from that table; D and trimming were inferred from the DNA. The sample records some 130,000 clones, about 89% being singletons. The CDR3 contains 15 residues. The germline V gene encodes CDR1 MNHEY and CDR2 SVGAGI. V was pared by 5 bases and J by 0 bases, with 11 bases between.

The chain carries TRBV6-5 and TRBJ1-3; no reliable D call. The sample taken for sequencing was peripheral blood. The receptor was isolated from a man aged 55 to 70 with COVID-19, enrolled during active disease. CDR3 sequence (DNA): TGTGCCAGCAGTCCCTTTCGTAGCTCTGGAAACACCATATATTTT. Translated: CASSPFRSSGNTIYF.